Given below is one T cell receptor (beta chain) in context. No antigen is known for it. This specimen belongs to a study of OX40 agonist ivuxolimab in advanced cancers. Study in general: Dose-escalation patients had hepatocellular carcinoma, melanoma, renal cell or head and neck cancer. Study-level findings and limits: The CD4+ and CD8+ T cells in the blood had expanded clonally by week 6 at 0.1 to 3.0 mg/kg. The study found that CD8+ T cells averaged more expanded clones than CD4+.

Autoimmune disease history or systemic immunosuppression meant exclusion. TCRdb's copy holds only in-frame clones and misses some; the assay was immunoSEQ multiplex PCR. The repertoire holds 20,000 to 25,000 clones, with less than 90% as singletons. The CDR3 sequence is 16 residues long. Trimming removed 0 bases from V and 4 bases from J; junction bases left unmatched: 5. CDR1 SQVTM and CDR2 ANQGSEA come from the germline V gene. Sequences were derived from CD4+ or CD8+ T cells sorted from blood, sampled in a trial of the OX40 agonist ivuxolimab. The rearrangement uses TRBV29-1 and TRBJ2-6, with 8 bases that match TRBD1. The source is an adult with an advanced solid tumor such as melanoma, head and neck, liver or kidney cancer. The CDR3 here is CSVEETGAVGANVLTF. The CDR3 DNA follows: TGCAGCGTTGAAGAGACAGGGGCGGTCGGGGCCAACGTCCTGACTTTC.